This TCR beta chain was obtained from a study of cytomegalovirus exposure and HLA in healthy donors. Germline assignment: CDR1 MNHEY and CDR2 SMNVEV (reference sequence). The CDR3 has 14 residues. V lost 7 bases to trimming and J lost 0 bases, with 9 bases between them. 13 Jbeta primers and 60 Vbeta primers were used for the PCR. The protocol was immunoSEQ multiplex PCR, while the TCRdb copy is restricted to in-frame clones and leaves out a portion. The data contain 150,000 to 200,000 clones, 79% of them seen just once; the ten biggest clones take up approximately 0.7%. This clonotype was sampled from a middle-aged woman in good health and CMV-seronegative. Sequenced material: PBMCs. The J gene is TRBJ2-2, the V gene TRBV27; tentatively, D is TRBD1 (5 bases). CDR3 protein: CASNAGTNTGELFF. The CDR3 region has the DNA TGTGCCAGCAACGCAGGGACGAACACCGGGGAGCTGTTTTTT.